This T cell receptor beta chain was captured in a study of T cells after yellow fever vaccination. Via MiXCR, TCRdb re-called the 5' RACE reads, giving one row per CDR3 protein. The sample lists roughly 400,000 distinct CDR3 sequences, over 15% seen once, with 18% in the top ten. This CDR3 comprises 17 residues. CDR1 is SGHRS, CDR2 YFSETQ, per germline. J was trimmed by 0 bases and V by 0 bases; bases with no gene match: 8. This receptor was obtained from a man younger than 35 who received the YFV17D yellow fever vaccine. The genes are TRBV5-1 and TRBJ1-1; 7 nucleotides agree with TRBD1. Sequenced here: PBMCs, sampled before the yellow fever booster vaccination. CDR3 nucleotides: TGCGCCAGCAGCTTGGGGGACAGTGAGGTTGTGAACACTGAAGCTTTCTTT. Its translation: CASSLGDSEVVNTEAFF.